Listed here is a single TCR beta chain. Losses at the gene ends were 6 bases for V and 10 bases for J; bases not matched to a gene: 9. The CDR3 length is 14 residues. The data were obtained in a study of blood T cell repertoires in COVID-19. Sequencing used immunoSEQ multiplex PCR; TCRdb keeps in-frame clones, though not all of them. The table includes 200,000 to 250,000 clones, 90% detected once. Within 2 weeks before study entry, exposed participants met a COVID-19 case. The TCR was taken from a man aged 25 to 45 who had been exposed to COVID-19. The rearrangement joins TRBV5-3 to TRBJ2-1; 11 bases fit TRBD2. TRBV5-3 is assigned to the ORF class and has an uncertain function. What was sequenced was PBMCs or T cells enriched from blood (not recorded which). The DNA for the CDR3 is TGTGCCAGAATTATTAGCGGGGGGGCCGGAGAGCAGTTCTTC. It codes for CARIISGGAGEQFF.